This entry lists 29 T cell receptor beta chains sequenced from one sample in a study of beta chain features in type 1 diabetes (dated by TCRdb to 2016 to 2018). What the authors observed across the whole study: In all four CD4+ subsets, TCRB CDR3 length was moderately but significantly shorter in type 1 diabetes patients.

Library method: the immunoSEQ multiplex PCR assay. All of the isolated RNA was reverse transcribed with the High Capacity cDNA Reverse Transcription Kit, so expressed TCRB transcripts were sequenced. TCRdb took over this immuneACCESS table, retaining in-frame rearrangements with V and J assigned. Such tables are incomplete; in checked studies, under half of the missing clones stem from an unresolved V gene, and the remainder is unexplained. The sample table shows about 250,000 clones, and 11% are seen once. The top ten hold about 0.018% of the sample. No antigen has been assigned to these receptors. Sample: naive CD4+ T cells from blood. Read against the paper, the sample's cell subset or site label means: true naive CD4+ T cells. Every receptor here comes from a young man with type 1 diabetes.

The J gene is TRBJ2-3, the V gene TRBV7-3, with D possibly matching TRBD2 (6 bases). The length of the CDR3 is 13 residues. Deletions cut 4 bases from V and 3 bases from J, with 8 bases between. Germline-derived CDR1 and CDR2 are SGHTA and FQGTGA. The CDR3 DNA reads TGTGCCAGCAGCTGGACTAAGACAGATACGCAGTATTTT. Translated: CASSWTKTDTQYF.

The CDR3 sequence is CASSVDRLYQPQHF. The CDR3 nucleotides read TGTGCCAGCAGTGTAGACAGACTGTATCAGCCCCAGCATTTT. This sequence joins TRBV27 and TRBJ1-5, with D maybe TRBD1 (5 bases). CDR3 length: 14 residues. V gave up 5 bases and J gave up 5 bases, with 13 bases separating them. Germline CDR1 and CDR2: MNHEY and SMNVEV (reference sequence).

The sample holds a few counts of this clone. The chain has TRBV30 and TRBJ1-1; possibly TRBD1 for D (5 bases). This CDR3 spans 12 amino acids. CDR1 GTSNPN and CDR2 SVGIG come from the germline V gene (reference sequence). The ends were cut back, 4 bases at V and 6 bases at J, with 12 bases in the middle. In DNA form, the CDR3 reads TGTGCCTGGACCCAGGGCGGACCTGAAGCTTTCTTT. Protein product: CAWTQGGPEAFF.

This clone turned up a few times. V usage is TRBV4-3 and J usage is TRBJ2-5; D is unresolved. The CDR3 consists of 15 residues. Trimming stripped 3 bases from V and 2 bases from J, with 13 bases between. Germline V gene lookup returns CDR1 LGHNA and CDR2 YSLEER. The chain's CDR3 is CASSQISTAQETQYF. For the CDR3, the DNA is TGCGCCAGCAGCCAGATCTCCACAGCTCAAGAGACCCAGTACTTC.

The chain recombines TRBV11-2 with TRBJ2-2; TRBD1 might be the D (5 bases). The CDR3 consists of 14 residues. Trimming removed 0 bases at V and 7 bases at J, with 9 bases between. CDR1 is SGHAT and CDR2 is FQNNGV in the germline V gene. The CDR3 sequence: CASSLDPRDGELFF. As DNA, the CDR3 is TGTGCCAGCAGCTTAGATCCCAGGGACGGGGAGCTGTTTTTT.

A few counts support this clone. This chain joins TRBV29-1 and TRBJ2-7, with a tentative D call TRBD1 (6 bases). The CDR3 contains 10 residues. Germline assignment: CDR1 SQVTM and CDR2 ANQGSEA. Trimming took 7 bases from V and 8 from J, leaving 12 bases between them. The CDR3 sequence: CSAGDNQQYF. In nucleotides, the CDR3 is TGCAGCGCCGGGGACAACCAGCAGTACTTC.

This clone was seen more than once but under ten times. The chain uses TRBV6-5 and TRBJ2-3, with no clear D. V was pared by 6 bases and J by 0 bases, with 13 bases between. In germline, CDR1 is MNHEY, CDR2 SVGAGI. The CDR3 has 15 amino acids. Here the CDR3 DNA reads TGTGCCAGCAGCCGAAACAGAATTAGCACAGATACGCAGTATTTT. This sequence encodes CASSRNRISTDTQYF.

In its sample, this clone was seen a few times. This rearrangement joins TRBV28 to TRBJ1-4; no reliable D call. Germline V lookup: CDR1 MDHEN, CDR2 SYDVKM. This CDR3 is built from 15 residues. With 5 bases removed from V and 7 bases from J, the gap between germline ends came to 17 bases. The CDR3 protein is CASSPPGGGSEKLFF. The CDR3 DNA reads TGTGCCAGCAGTCCGCCGGGAGGAGGGAGTGAAAAACTGTTTTTT. The variable domain in full, completed from reference TRBV28 and TRBJ1-4, reads DVKVTQSSRYLVKRTGEKVFLECVQDMDHENMFWYRQDPGLGLRLIYFSYDVKMKEKGDIPEGYSVSREKKERFSLILESASTNQTSMYLCASSPPGGGSEKLFFGSGTQLSVL.

The rearrangement links TRBV7-9 to TRBJ1-2; 9 nucleotides agree with TRBD1. The CDR3 length is 13 residues. Looked up from germline, CDR1 is SEHNR and CDR2 is FQNEAQ (reference sequence). Unmatched junction bases numbered 6, after V lost 5 bases and J lost 8 bases. In nucleotides, the CDR3 is TGTGCCAGCAGCCCGGACAGGGGCAGGGGCTACACCTTC. This codes for CASSPDRGRGYTF.

This clone was found a few times. V is TRBV18 and J is TRBJ2-3, with D possibly matching TRBD1 (6 bases). Germline lookup yields CDR1 KGHSH and CDR2 LQKENI. CDR3 size: 16 residues. Trimming took off 3 bases at V and 2 bases at J, with 15 bases between the two ends. The CDR3 reads CASSPLDSTLTDTQYF. CDR3 DNA: TGTGCCAGCTCACCCTTGGACAGTACACTCACAGATACGCAGTATTTT.

This clone was seen a handful of times. CDR3 residues: CASSGGRESNSPLHF. CDR3 bases: TGTGCCAGCAGCGGCGGCCGGGAGTCTAATTCACCCCTCCACTTT. The chain combines TRBV5-8 with TRBJ1-6; D is undetermined. V lost 4 bases and J 6 bases, leaving 14 bases between the germline ends. The CDR3 has 15 amino acids. The germline CDR1 and CDR2 sequences are SGHTS and YDEGEE.

This clone turned up a few times. V usage is TRBV14 and J usage is TRBJ2-3, with a tentative D call TRBD1 (6 bases). V was shortened by 4 bases and J by 4 bases, with 9 bases between the two germline ends. This CDR3 contains 13 residues. Per germline, CDR1 SGHDN and CDR2 FVKESK. The CDR3 here is CASSRAGADTQYF. CDR3 in DNA: TGTGCCAGCAGCCGAGCAGGGGCAGATACGCAGTATTTT.

In its sample, this clone was seen a few times. The genes are TRBV7-8 and TRBJ1-5; TRBD1 matches 8 bases. This CDR3 comprises 19 residues. J lost 0 bases, V lost 2 bases, and 12 bases had no gene match. Germline CDR1 and CDR2: SGHVS and FQNEAQ. CDR3 protein: CASSLNPGGLAYSNQPQHF. CDR3 sequence (DNA): TGTGCCAGCAGCTTAAATCCAGGGGGCCTGGCCTATAGCAATCAGCCCCAGCATTTT.

In this sample, this clone turned up once. The chain has TRBV5-6 and TRBJ1-2; D is possibly TRBD1 (6 bases). V lost 4 bases and J lost 4, with 11 bases in between. Germline values: CDR1 SGHDT, CDR2 YYEEEE. The CDR3 contains 13 residues. The CDR3 protein is CASSRAGAYGYTF. Here the CDR3 DNA reads TGTGCCAGCAGCAGAGCAGGGGCCTATGGCTACACCTTC. Based on the CDR3 plus reference TRBV5-6 and TRBJ1-2, the full variable domain is DAGVTQSPTHLIKTRGQQVTLRCSPKSGHDTVSWYQQALGQGPQFIFQYYEEEERQRGNFPDRFSGHQFPNYSSELNVNALLLGDSALYLCASSRAGAYGYTFGSGTRLTVV.

This rearrangement joins TRBV2 to TRBJ1-1; D might be TRBD1 (5 bases). The germline CDR1 and CDR2 sequences are SNHLY and FYNNEI. The CDR3 covers 13 residues. V was trimmed by 7 bases and J by 5 bases, leaving 14 bases between them. CDR3 residues: CASILGRSTEAFF. For the CDR3, the DNA is TGTGCCAGCATCTTGGGGCGGAGTACTGAAGCTTTCTTT. Together with reference TRBV2 and TRBJ1-1, the CDR3 gives the full variable domain: EPEVTQTPSHQVTQMGQEVILRCVPISNHLYFYWYRQILGQKVEFLVSFYNNEISEKSEIFDDQFSVERPDGSNFTLKIRSTKLEDSAMYFCASILGRSTEAFFGQGTRLTVV.

The chain combines TRBV30 with TRBJ1-5; D is undetermined. Trimming stripped 0 bases from V and 6 bases from J, with 9 bases between. From germline, CDR1 is GTSNPN and CDR2 SVGIG (reference sequence). The CDR3 spans 13 residues. The CDR3 DNA reads as TGTGCCTGGAGTGTATCCGAGGGTCAGCCCCAGCATTTT. It translates to CAWSVSEGQPQHF. Drawing the rest from reference TRBV30 and TRBJ1-5, the complete variable domain is SQTIHQWPATLVQPVGSPLSLECTVEGTSNPNLYWYRQAAGRGLQLLFYSVGIGQISSEVPQNLSASRPQDRQFILSSKKLLLSDSGFYLCAWSVSEGQPQHFGDGTRLSIL.

This clone has more than one count but fewer than ten. The chain has TRBV4-3 and TRBJ2-2, with TRBD1 as a possible D gene (6 bases). The germline V gene has CDR1 LGHNA and CDR2 YSLEER. This CDR3 region has 16 residues. V lost 5 bases, J lost 4 bases, and 17 bases lay in between. The CDR3 DNA follows: TGCGCCAGCAGCAAGAAGAGGGGCAGGGGCACCGGGGAGCTGTTTTTT. Translated: CASSKKRGRGTGELFF.

This clone showed up just a few times. The V call is TRBV4-3, the J call TRBJ2-2; no firm D call. The CDR3 consists of 15 residues. V lost 0 bases and J lost 3, with 8 bases in between. CDR1 LGHNA and CDR2 YSLEER come from the germline V gene. CDR3 nucleotides: TGCGCCAGCAGCCAAGATATTAGTCACACCGGGGAGCTGTTTTTT. Translated: CASSQDISHTGELFF.

This chain joins TRBV28 and TRBJ1-1; D unresolved. The germline V gene has CDR1 MDHEN and CDR2 SYDVKM. The CDR3 covers 11 residues. Between the trimmed V and J ends, which lost 7 bases and 1 base, there was a span of 4 bases. This CDR3 is CASIGNTEAFF. CDR3 sequence (DNA): TGTGCCAGCATCGGGAACACTGAAGCTTTCTTT.

Comment on this clone: Other DNA sequences in this specimen translate into the identical CDR3. The V gene is TRBV20-1, the J gene TRBJ2-7; 7 bases are a match to TRBD2. This CDR3 is 11 amino acids long. V dropped 5 bases and J dropped 7; count of bases not matched to a gene: 5. Germline values: CDR1 DFQATT, CDR2 SNEGSKA (reference sequence). The CDR3 DNA sequence: TGCAGTGCTGGGGGGGTGAGGGAGCAGTACTTC. Protein sequence: CSAGGVREQYF.

The V call is TRBV28, the J call TRBJ1-5, with D hard to call. Trimming pared 1 base from V and 3 bases from J, leaving 7 bases between. Germline lookup yields CDR1 MDHEN and CDR2 SYDVKM. The CDR3 totals 14 residues. The CDR3 sequence is CASSLLQNNQPQHF. DNA for the CDR3: TGTGCCAGCAGTTTATTACAGAACAATCAGCCCCAGCATTTT. The entire variable domain, with the rest obtained from reference TRBV28 and TRBJ1-5, is as follows: DVKVTQSSRYLVKRTGEKVFLECVQDMDHENMFWYRQDPGLGLRLIYFSYDVKMKEKGDIPEGYSVSREKKERFSLILESASTNQTSMYLCASSLLQNNQPQHFGDGTRLSIL.

This clone was detected a few times. This chain joins TRBV9 and TRBJ1-4; D unclear. The CDR3 is made up of 11 amino acids. V lost 4 bases, J lost 11 bases, and 9 bases lay in between. Germline-derived CDR1 and CDR2 are SGDLS and YYNGEE. The CDR3 reads CASSNNDKLFF. The CDR3 region has the DNA TGTGCCAGCAGCAACAACGATAAACTGTTTTTT.

This clone has only a few counts. The genes are TRBV14 and TRBJ2-1; D is perhaps TRBD1 (6 bases). Looked up from germline, CDR1 is SGHDN and CDR2 is FVKESK. The CDR3 is made up of 14 amino acids. The V end lost 5 bases, the J end lost 3 bases, and 11 bases lay between the germline ends. CDR3 sequence: CASSNRDIYNEQFF. CDR3 DNA: TGTGCCAGCAGCAACCGGGACATCTACAATGAGCAGTTCTTC. The full variable domain, its missing parts supplied by reference TRBV14 and TRBJ2-1, is EAGVTQFPSHSVIEKGQTVTLRCDPISGHDNLYWYRRVMGKEIKFLLHFVKESKQDESGMPNNRFLAERTGGTYSTLKVQPAELEDSGVYFCASSNRDIYNEQFFGPGTRLTVL.

The CDR3: CSVKGDSSTDTQYF. The CDR3 DNA follows: TGCAGCGTAAAAGGGGACAGCAGCACAGATACGCAGTATTTT. The chain is built from TRBV29-1 and TRBJ2-3; 7 bases are a match to TRBD1. With 6 bases clipped from V and 0 bases from J, the junction kept 6 bases outside the gene matches. The CDR3 runs 14 residues. CDR1 is SQVTM and CDR2 is ANQGSEA in the germline V gene.

This clone has more than one count but fewer than ten. This chain connects TRBV7-3 to TRBJ2-3; D is perhaps TRBD1 (5 bases). CDR1 is SGHTA, CDR2 FQGTGA, per germline. V was shortened by 5 bases and J by 7 bases, with 10 bases between the two germline ends. The CDR3 spans 12 residues. Written as DNA, the CDR3 is TGTGCCAGCAGCCCCTCAGGGAATACGCAGTATTTT. Translated: CASSPSGNTQYF.

This clone was seen a handful of times. This chain joins TRBV2 and TRBJ1-5; no reliable D call. CDR1 is SNHLY, CDR2 FYNNEI, per germline. V was shortened by 5 bases and J by 2 bases, with 13 bases between the two germline ends. The CDR3 has 15 amino acids. The CDR3 DNA reads as TGTGCCAGCAGTCTTGACACGTATGGCAATCAGCCCCAGCATTTT. It is translated as CASSLDTYGNQPQHF.

This clone has more than one count but fewer than ten. The CDR3 region has the DNA TGTGCCAGCAGCCAAAGTACGACCCCGGGTAATTCACCCCTCCACTTT. It is translated as CASSQSTTPGNSPLHF. The chain combines TRBV4-2 with TRBJ1-6; no definite D call. The CDR3 extends over 16 amino acids. The V and J ends lost 2 bases and 6 bases respectively, with 14 bases between them. Germline assignment: CDR1 LGHNA and CDR2 YNFKEQ.

The chain recombines TRBV10-3 with TRBJ2-3; tentatively, D is TRBD2 (5 bases). The CDR3 is 11 amino acids. Trimming stripped 4 bases from V and 6 bases from J, with 5 bases between. The germline V gene encodes CDR1 ENHRY and CDR2 SYGVKD. The CDR3 is CAISGGDTQYF. CDR3 sequence (DNA): TGTGCCATCAGTGGAGGGGATACGCAGTATTTT.

This clone was observed a few times. The chain employs TRBV4-3 and TRBJ2-5; TRBD2 matches at 8 bases. Germline loops: CDR1 LGHNA, CDR2 YSLEER. V was clipped by 0 bases and J by 5 bases; unmatched bases: 8. The CDR3 is 16 amino acids. CDR3 DNA sequence: TGCGCCAGCAGCCAAGAAGTCCGGGGGGGCCGGGAGACCCAGTACTTC. This translates into CASSQEVRGGRETQYF.